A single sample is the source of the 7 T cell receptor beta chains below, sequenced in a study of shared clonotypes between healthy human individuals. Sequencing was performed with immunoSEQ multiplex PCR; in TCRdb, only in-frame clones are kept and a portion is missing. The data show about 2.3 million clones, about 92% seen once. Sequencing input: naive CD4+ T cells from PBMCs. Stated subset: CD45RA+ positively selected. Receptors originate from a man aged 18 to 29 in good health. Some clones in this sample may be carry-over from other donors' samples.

The DNA of the CDR3 is TGTGCCAGCAGCCAAATATCATACGAGCAGTACTTC. Amino acid sequence: CASSQISYEQYF. This chain uses TRBV7-2 with TRBJ2-7, with unresolved D. This CDR3 has 12 amino acids. Germline CDR1 and CDR2: SGHTA and FQGNSA. Trimming took 5 bases from V and 4 from J, leaving 9 bases between them.

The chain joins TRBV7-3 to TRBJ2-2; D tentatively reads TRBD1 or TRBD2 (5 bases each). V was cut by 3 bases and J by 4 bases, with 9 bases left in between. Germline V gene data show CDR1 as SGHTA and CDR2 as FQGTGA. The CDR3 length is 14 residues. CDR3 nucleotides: TGTGCCAGCAGCTTGAAAGGGACCACCGGGGAGCTGTTTTTT. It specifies CASSLKGTTGELFF.

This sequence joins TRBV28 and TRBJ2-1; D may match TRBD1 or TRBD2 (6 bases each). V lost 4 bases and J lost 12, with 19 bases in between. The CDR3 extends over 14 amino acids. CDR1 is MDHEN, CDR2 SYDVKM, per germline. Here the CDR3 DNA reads TGTGCCAGCAGTTCCGGGGGCGGGATGCGGACGCAGTTCTTC. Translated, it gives CASSSGGGMRTQFF. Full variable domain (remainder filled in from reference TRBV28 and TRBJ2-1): DVKVTQSSRYLVKRTGEKVFLECVQDMDHENMFWYRQDPGLGLRLIYFSYDVKMKEKGDIPEGYSVSREKKERFSLILESASTNQTSMYLCASSSGGGMRTQFFGPGTRLTVL.

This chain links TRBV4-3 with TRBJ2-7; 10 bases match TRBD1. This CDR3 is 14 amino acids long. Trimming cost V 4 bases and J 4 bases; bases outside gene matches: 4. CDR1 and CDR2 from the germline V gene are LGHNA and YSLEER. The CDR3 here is CASSLGTGEYEQYF. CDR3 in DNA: TGCGCCAGCAGCCTCGGGACAGGGGAGTACGAGCAGTACTTC.

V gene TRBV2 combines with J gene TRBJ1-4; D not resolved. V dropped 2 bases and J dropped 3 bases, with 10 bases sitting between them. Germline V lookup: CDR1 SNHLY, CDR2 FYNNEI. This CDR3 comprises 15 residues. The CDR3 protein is CASSEQSRANEKLFF. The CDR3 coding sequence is TGTGCCAGCAGTGAACAATCCCGGGCTAATGAAAAACTGTTTTTT. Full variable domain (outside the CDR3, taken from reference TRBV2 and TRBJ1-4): EPEVTQTPSHQVTQMGQEVILRCVPISNHLYFYWYRQILGQKVEFLVSFYNNEISEKSEIFDDQFSVERPDGSNFTLKIRSTKLEDSAMYFCASSEQSRANEKLFFGSGTQLSVL.

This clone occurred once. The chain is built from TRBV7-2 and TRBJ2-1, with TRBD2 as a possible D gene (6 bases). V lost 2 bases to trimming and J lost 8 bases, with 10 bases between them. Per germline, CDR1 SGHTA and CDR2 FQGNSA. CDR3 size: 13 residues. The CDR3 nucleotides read TGTGCCAGCAGCTTACTCGGGACTGATGAGCAGTTCTTC. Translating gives CASSLLGTDEQFF.

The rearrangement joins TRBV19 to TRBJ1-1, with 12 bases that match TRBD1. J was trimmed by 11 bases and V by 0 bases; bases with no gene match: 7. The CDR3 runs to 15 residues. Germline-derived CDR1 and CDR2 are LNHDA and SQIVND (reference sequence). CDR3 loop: CASSIDGGQGARAFF. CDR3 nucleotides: TGTGCCAGTAGTATAGATGGGGGACAGGGGGCTCGGGCTTTCTTT.